These T cell receptor beta chains were read from a single sample in a study of blood T cell repertoires in COVID-19. Repertoires were generated with immunoSEQ multiplex PCR, while TCRdb's copy carries only in-frame clones and drops some. The table shows approximately 210,000 clones, with around four fifths occurring only once. The sequenced material came from peripheral blood. The source is a man aged 60 to 69 with COVID-19, enrolled during active disease. Both conserved end residues are part of each CDR3. Fields, in order: D gene, clone size, J gene, V gene, CDR3 protein, CDR3 DNA. The D gene is left open where the match is weak. Not every row has a clone size; where given, it reads once, few, many or a size class.

D gene: TRBD1
clone size: -
J gene: TRBJ1-5
V gene: TRBV27
CDR3 protein: CASSLNSATGGIQPQHF
CDR3 DNA: TGTGCCAGCAGTTTAAATAGCGCGACAGGGGGCATTCAGCCCCAGCATTTT

D gene: -
clone size: -
J gene: TRBJ2-5
V gene: TRBV30
CDR3 protein: CAWSMSVQETQYF
CDR3 DNA: TGTGCCTGGAGTATGAGCGTCCAAGAGACCCAGTACTTC

D gene: -
clone size: -
J gene: TRBJ2-2
V gene: TRBV4-1
CDR3 protein: CASCPGAVRTGELFF
CDR3 DNA: TGCGCCAGCTGTCCAGGGGCGGTCAGGACCGGGGAGCTGTTTTTT

D gene: TRBD1
clone size: -
J gene: TRBJ2-7
V gene: TRBV10-1
CDR3 protein: CASSAGQGTGQYF
CDR3 DNA: TGCGCCAGCAGTGCGGGACAGGGGACGGGGCAGTACTTC

D gene: TRBD1
clone size: -
J gene: TRBJ1-4
V gene: TRBV6-6
CDR3 protein: CASSYQQGAGEKLFF
CDR3 DNA: TGTGCCAGCAGTTACCAACAGGGGGCGGGTGAAAAACTGTTTTTT

D gene: -
clone size: -
J gene: TRBJ1-5
V gene: TRBV5-6
CDR3 protein: CASSLRGLGNQPQHF
CDR3 DNA: TGTGCCAGCAGCTTGCGAGGGTTAGGCAATCAGCCCCAGCATTTT

D gene: TRBD1
clone size: -
J gene: TRBJ2-3
V gene: TRBV5-1
CDR3 protein: CASSLTGVADTQYF
CDR3 DNA: TGCGCCAGCAGCCTGACAGGGGTAGCAGATACGCAGTATTTT

D gene: TRBD1
clone size: once
J gene: TRBJ1-1
V gene: TRBV3-1/TRBV3-2
CDR3 protein: CASSQDKPGTGGKAFF
CDR3 DNA: TGTGCCAGCAGCCAAGATAAGCCTGGGACAGGGGGTAAAGCTTTCTTT

D gene: TRBD1
clone size: -
J gene: TRBJ2-1
V gene: TRBV19
CDR3 protein: CAIKGQGGHNEQFF
CDR3 DNA: TGTGCCATTAAAGGACAGGGAGGACACAATGAGCAGTTCTTC

D gene: -
clone size: -
J gene: TRBJ2-7
V gene: TRBV11-2
CDR3 protein: CASSPESISYEQYF
CDR3 DNA: TGTGCCAGCAGTCCGGAGTCGATCTCCTACGAGCAGTACTTC

D gene: -
clone size: -
J gene: TRBJ1-2
V gene: TRBV25-1
CDR3 protein: CASSGGQYNYGYTF
CDR3 DNA: TGTGCCAGCAGTGGAGGACAATATAACTATGGCTACACCTTC

D gene: -
clone size: -
J gene: TRBJ2-7
V gene: TRBV14
CDR3 protein: CASSKSGTPSYEQYF
CDR3 DNA: TGTGCCAGCAGCAAATCCGGGACTCCCTCCTACGAGCAGTACTTC

D gene: -
clone size: -
J gene: TRBJ1-5
V gene: TRBV7-6
CDR3 protein: CASTGRDQPQHF
CDR3 DNA: TGTGCCAGCACCGGGCGGGATCAGCCCCAGCATTTT

D gene: -
clone size: -
J gene: TRBJ2-7
V gene: TRBV1
CDR3 protein: CTSSQEVLAGEREQYF
CDR3 DNA: TGCACCAGCAGCCAAGAAGTACTAGCGGGAGAACGGGAGCAGTACTTC

D gene: TRBD1
clone size: -
J gene: TRBJ1-6
V gene: TRBV4-1
CDR3 protein: CASSHIQGGNNSPLHF
CDR3 DNA: TGCGCCAGCAGCCACATACAGGGGGGCAATAATTCACCCCTCCACTTT

D gene: TRBD1
clone size: many
J gene: TRBJ2-7
V gene: TRBV6-5
CDR3 protein: CASSYSGRGPYEQYF
CDR3 DNA: TGTGCCAGCAGTTACTCGGGCAGGGGGCCCTACGAGCAGTACTTC

D gene: -
clone size: once
J gene: TRBJ2-5
V gene: TRBV23-1
CDR3 protein: CASSHSDGIQETQYF
CDR3 DNA: TGCGCCAGCAGTCACTCAGACGGGATACAAGAGACCCAGTACTTC

D gene: -
clone size: -
J gene: TRBJ1-5
V gene: TRBV27
CDR3 protein: CASSIRGGRNQPQHF
CDR3 DNA: TGTGCCAGCAGTATCCGAGGAGGGAGGAATCAGCCCCAGCATTTT

D gene: -
clone size: -
J gene: TRBJ1-2
V gene: TRBV5-1
CDR3 protein: CASSLAGGGAYGYTF
CDR3 DNA: TGCGCCAGCAGCTTGGCCGGAGGGGGGGCCTATGGCTACACCTTC

D gene: TRBD1
clone size: -
J gene: TRBJ1-5
V gene: TRBV6-5
CDR3 protein: CASRYDRVGGQPQHF
CDR3 DNA: TGTGCCAGCAGATACGACAGGGTCGGAGGACAGCCCCAGCATTTT

D gene: -
clone size: -
J gene: TRBJ1-1
V gene: TRBV4-2
CDR3 protein: CASSPLPTSNTEAFF
CDR3 DNA: TGTGCCAGCAGCCCACTTCCAACGTCGAACACTGAAGCTTTCTTT

D gene: TRBD1
clone size: -
J gene: TRBJ2-7
V gene: TRBV10-3
CDR3 protein: CAIRLQGTYEQYF
CDR3 DNA: TGTGCCATCAGGCTACAGGGGACCTACGAGCAGTACTTC

D gene: -
clone size: -
J gene: TRBJ1-1
V gene: TRBV27
CDR3 protein: CASSPSRMNTEAFF
CDR3 DNA: TGTGCCAGCAGCCCCAGCAGGATGAACACTGAAGCTTTCTTT

D gene: TRBD1
clone size: -
J gene: TRBJ2-7
V gene: TRBV11-2
CDR3 protein: CASSGTGTGAVEQYF
CDR3 DNA: TGTGCCAGCAGCGGAACCGGGACAGGGGCTGTGGAGCAGTACTTC

D gene: -
clone size: -
J gene: TRBJ1-5
V gene: TRBV7-2
CDR3 protein: CASSSSTGGRQPQHF
CDR3 DNA: TGTGCCAGCAGCTCCTCGACGGGGGGGCGGCAGCCCCAGCATTTT

D gene: -
clone size: -
J gene: TRBJ2-5
V gene: TRBV10-2
CDR3 protein: CASAAALETQYF
CDR3 DNA: TGCGCCAGTGCGGCCGCCCTGGAGACCCAGTACTTC

D gene: TRBD1
clone size: -
J gene: TRBJ1-2
V gene: TRBV5-3
CDR3 protein: CARQTGFRGYTF
CDR3 DNA: TGTGCCAGACAGACAGGGTTTCGGGGCTACACCTTC

D gene: -
clone size: once
J gene: TRBJ1-6
V gene: TRBV7-2
CDR3 protein: CASSLGGGRNSPLHF
CDR3 DNA: TGTGCCAGCAGCCTGGGGGGGGGCCGAAATTCACCCCTCCACTTT

D gene: TRBD1
clone size: once
J gene: TRBJ2-3
V gene: TRBV9
CDR3 protein: CASNQGQGVPDTQYF
CDR3 DNA: TGTGCCAGCAACCAGGGACAGGGAGTTCCAGATACGCAGTATTTT

D gene: -
clone size: few
J gene: TRBJ1-2
V gene: TRBV29-1
CDR3 protein: CSVEADTSYGYTF
CDR3 DNA: TGCAGCGTTGAAGCCGACACTTCCTATGGCTACACCTTC

D gene: -
clone size: -
J gene: TRBJ2-5
V gene: TRBV7-9
CDR3 protein: CASSSDYLQETQYF
CDR3 DNA: TGTGCCAGCAGCTCCGACTATTTACAAGAGACCCAGTACTTC

D gene: -
clone size: -
J gene: TRBJ2-5
V gene: TRBV5-4
CDR3 protein: CASSSQYQETQYF
CDR3 DNA: TGTGCCAGCAGCTCCCAGTACCAAGAGACCCAGTACTTC

D gene: TRBD1
clone size: -
J gene: TRBJ1-4
V gene: TRBV7-8
CDR3 protein: CASSLGTVDEKLFF
CDR3 DNA: TGTGCCAGCAGCTTGGGGACAGTGGATGAAAAACTGTTTTTT

D gene: -
clone size: -
J gene: TRBJ1-2
V gene: TRBV7-2
CDR3 protein: CASSLGVGGVNGYTF
CDR3 DNA: TGTGCCAGCAGCTTAGGAGTAGGGGGAGTAAATGGCTACACCTTC

D gene: TRBD1
clone size: -
J gene: TRBJ1-2
V gene: TRBV7-2
CDR3 protein: CASILPGGRHGYTF
CDR3 DNA: TGTGCCAGCATCCTTCCAGGGGGGCGTCATGGCTACACCTTC

D gene: -
clone size: -
J gene: TRBJ2-1
V gene: TRBV20-1
CDR3 protein: CSVISYNEQFF
CDR3 DNA: TGCAGTGTAATCTCCTACAATGAGCAGTTCTTC

D gene: TRBD1
clone size: -
J gene: TRBJ1-3
V gene: TRBV7-2
CDR3 protein: CASSVTTGVGNTIYF
CDR3 DNA: TGTGCCAGCAGCGTCACGACAGGGGTAGGAAACACCATATATTTT

D gene: -
clone size: -
J gene: TRBJ1-5
V gene: TRBV9
CDR3 protein: CASSGSPNPGNQPQHF
CDR3 DNA: TGTGCCAGCAGCGGTAGCCCGAACCCCGGGAACCAGCCCCAGCATTTT

D gene: -
clone size: -
J gene: TRBJ2-2
V gene: TRBV11-3
CDR3 protein: CASSLGPNTGELFF
CDR3 DNA: TGTGCCAGCAGCTTAGGTCCTAACACCGGGGAGCTGTTTTTT

D gene: TRBD1
clone size: -
J gene: TRBJ1-2
V gene: TRBV18
CDR3 protein: CASSTGQGISRGYTF
CDR3 DNA: TGTGCCAGCTCAACCGGACAGGGGATCAGCCGTGGCTACACCTTC

D gene: -
clone size: -
J gene: TRBJ2-2
V gene: TRBV19
CDR3 protein: CASSMGGNTGELFF
CDR3 DNA: TGTGCCAGTAGTATGGGGGGGAACACCGGGGAGCTGTTTTTT

D gene: -
clone size: -
J gene: TRBJ1-1
V gene: TRBV5-1
CDR3 protein: CASSLAAGAGTEAFF
CDR3 DNA: TGCGCCAGCAGCTTGGCGGCAGGGGCGGGCACTGAAGCTTTCTTT

D gene: TRBD1
clone size: -
J gene: TRBJ1-1
V gene: TRBV19
CDR3 protein: CASSLGTGGGTVTEAFF
CDR3 DNA: TGTGCCAGTAGTCTAGGGACAGGGGGGGGGACGGTTACTGAAGCTTTCTTT

D gene: TRBD2
clone size: -
J gene: TRBJ2-3
V gene: TRBV11-3
CDR3 protein: CASSPGLAGTLDTQYF
CDR3 DNA: TGTGCCAGCAGCCCCGGACTAGCGGGAACTTTAGATACGCAGTATTTT

D gene: TRBD1
clone size: -
J gene: TRBJ2-7
V gene: TRBV6-5
CDR3 protein: CASSYSDRDHHEQYF
CDR3 DNA: TGTGCCAGCAGTTACTCGGACAGGGACCACCACGAGCAGTACTTC

D gene: -
clone size: -
J gene: TRBJ1-2
V gene: TRBV4-3
CDR3 protein: CASSQNVWGQAQFNYGYTF
CDR3 DNA: TGCGCCAGCAGCCAAAATGTGTGGGGACAAGCTCAGTTTAACTATGGCTACACCTTC

D gene: TRBD1
clone size: -
J gene: TRBJ2-5
V gene: TRBV28
CDR3 protein: CASGFRDSQETQYF
CDR3 DNA: TGTGCCAGCGGGTTCCGGGACAGTCAAGAGACCCAGTACTTC

D gene: -
clone size: -
J gene: TRBJ1-2
V gene: TRBV28
CDR3 protein: CASSSTNRPYGYTF
CDR3 DNA: TGTGCCAGCAGTTCCACTAACAGGCCCTATGGCTACACCTTC